This T cell receptor beta chain was found in a study of OX40 agonist ivuxolimab in advanced cancers. The wider study: All patients had ivuxolimab intravenously every 2 weeks at 0.01 to 10 mg/kg. Overall study results and limits: Specificity for antigen went undetermined in the expanded peripheral T cells.

Assay used: immunoSEQ multiplex PCR; TCRdb lists only in-frame clones, some missing. The sample shows over 70,000 clones, 85% to 90% of them seen only once. This clone appeared a single time. The antigen remains unidentified. Germline values: CDR1 SGDLS, CDR2 YYNGEE. The CDR3 is 17 residues long. Unmatched junction bases numbered 13, after V lost 4 bases and J lost 3 bases. The chain combines TRBV9 with TRBJ2-3, with TRBD2 matching over 8 bases. The sample here was CD4+ or CD8+ T cells sorted from blood, taken in a trial of the OX40 agonist ivuxolimab. The TCR sequence derives from an adult with an advanced solid tumor such as melanoma, head and neck, liver or kidney cancer. Here the CDR3 DNA reads TGTGCCAGCAGCCCTCCCTCGTGGAGCGGGGGTACAGATACGCAGTATTTT. Protein: CASSPPSWSGGTDTQYF.